This is a list of T cell receptor beta chains from one sample in a study of blood T cell repertoires in COVID-19. Some clones are missing from TCRdb's copy, which holds only in-frame ones; the method was immunoSEQ multiplex PCR. This table has some 250,000 clones, approximately 84% appearing once. Sequencing was carried out using peripheral blood. Receptors originate from a woman aged 25 to 39 who had recovered from COVID-19. The CDR3 runs from the conserved cysteine through the conserved F or W. The order of the fields is clone size, V gene, D gene, J gene, CDR3 protein, CDR3 DNA. A D gene is named only where the DNA matches it firmly. The listing skips clone size in some rows; elsewhere it reads once, few, many or a size class.

clone_size: .; v_call: TRBV4-1; d_call: TRBD1; j_call: TRBJ1-4; cdr3_aa: CASSQVPGQGGEKLFF; cdr3_nt: TGCGCCAGCAGCCAAGTTCCCGGACAGGGAGGCGAAAAACTGTTTTTT
clone_size: .; v_call: TRBV5-4; d_call: .; j_call: TRBJ2-1; cdr3_aa: CASSLRQTYNEQFF; cdr3_nt: TGTGCCAGCAGCTTGCGACAAACCTACAATGAGCAGTTCTTC
clone_size: once; v_call: TRBV7-8; d_call: .; j_call: TRBJ1-6; cdr3_aa: CASSLVAQTSSYNSPLHF; cdr3_nt: TGTGCCAGCAGCTTAGTAGCCCAGACTAGCTCCTATAATTCACCCCTCCACTTT
clone_size: once; v_call: TRBV5-5; d_call: .; j_call: TRBJ1-1; cdr3_aa: CASSVQGNTEAFF; cdr3_nt: TGTGCCAGCAGCGTACAGGGGAACACTGAAGCTTTCTTT
clone_size: few; v_call: TRBV28; d_call: .; j_call: TRBJ1-1; cdr3_aa: CASKGRGAWTEAFF; cdr3_nt: TGTGCCAGCAAGGGACGCGGGGCTTGGACTGAAGCTTTCTTT
clone_size: .; v_call: TRBV24-1; d_call: TRBD2; j_call: TRBJ2-5; cdr3_aa: CATNGTSGGVKTQYF; cdr3_nt: TGTGCCACAAACGGGACTAGCGGGGGGGTGAAGACCCAGTACTTC
clone_size: .; v_call: TRBV3-1/TRBV3-2; d_call: .; j_call: TRBJ1-6; cdr3_aa: CASSQAGQGDSPLHF; cdr3_nt: TGTGCCAGCAGCCAAGCGGGACAAGGGGACTCACCCCTCCACTTT
clone_size: .; v_call: TRBV5-1; d_call: .; j_call: TRBJ2-5; cdr3_aa: CASSLEQGIVGETQYF; cdr3_nt: TGCGCCAGCAGCTTGGAGCAGGGTATCGTCGGGGAGACCCAGTACTTC
clone_size: .; v_call: TRBV24-1; d_call: TRBD1; j_call: TRBJ2-7; cdr3_aa: CATSDPWTGSYEQYF; cdr3_nt: TGTGCCACCAGTGATCCCTGGACAGGCTCCTACGAGCAGTACTTC
clone_size: .; v_call: TRBV6-1; d_call: .; j_call: TRBJ1-4; cdr3_aa: CASSEEGEGWDEKLFF; cdr3_nt: TGTGCCAGCAGTGAAGAGGGGGAAGGGTGGGATGAAAAACTGTTTTTT
clone_size: .; v_call: TRBV7-2; d_call: .; j_call: TRBJ2-6; cdr3_aa: CASSSPGVAGANVLTF; cdr3_nt: TGTGCCAGCAGCTCGCCAGGGGTGGCAGGGGCCAACGTCCTGACTTTC
clone_size: .; v_call: TRBV7-8; d_call: TRBD2; j_call: TRBJ2-7; cdr3_aa: CASSYAGLAKVEQYF; cdr3_nt: TGTGCCAGCAGCTATGCGGGACTAGCGAAGGTCGAGCAGTACTTC
clone_size: once; v_call: TRBV4-1; d_call: .; j_call: TRBJ2-7; cdr3_aa: CASSQEEAGLTYEQYF; cdr3_nt: TGCGCCAGCAGCCAAGAGGAGGCGGGCCTCACCTACGAGCAGTACTTC
clone_size: .; v_call: TRBV18; d_call: .; j_call: TRBJ1-1; cdr3_aa: CASSPEEFVNTEAFF; cdr3_nt: TGTGCCAGCTCACCAGAGGAATTCGTTAACACTGAAGCTTTCTTT
clone_size: .; v_call: TRBV5-1; d_call: .; j_call: TRBJ1-4; cdr3_aa: CASSTTGVGNEKLFF; cdr3_nt: TGCGCCAGCAGCACTACAGGCGTGGGTAATGAAAAACTGTTTTTT
clone_size: .; v_call: TRBV27; d_call: TRBD1; j_call: TRBJ1-2; cdr3_aa: CASSPTMTGERLGYTF; cdr3_nt: TGTGCCAGCAGCCCCACTATGACAGGGGAACGACTCGGCTACACCTTC
clone_size: .; v_call: TRBV25-1; d_call: .; j_call: TRBJ1-4; cdr3_aa: CASSDWDIRYEKLFF; cdr3_nt: TGTGCCAGCAGTGACTGGGACATCCGATATGAAAAACTGTTTTTT
clone_size: .; v_call: TRBV29-1; d_call: .; j_call: TRBJ1-3; cdr3_aa: CSVVWGAGNTIYF; cdr3_nt: TGCAGCGTTGTATGGGGGGCTGGAAACACCATATATTTT
clone_size: .; v_call: TRBV4-3; d_call: .; j_call: TRBJ1-2; cdr3_aa: CASSQDPREVFDGYTF; cdr3_nt: TGCGCCAGCAGCCAAGATCCCCGGGAGGTGTTTGATGGCTACACCTTC
clone_size: .; v_call: TRBV6-2/TRBV6-3; d_call: TRBD1; j_call: TRBJ1-5; cdr3_aa: CASSRDRVWNQPQHF; cdr3_nt: TGTGCCAGCAGCCGGGACAGGGTCTGGAATCAGCCCCAGCATTTT
clone_size: .; v_call: TRBV6-5; d_call: .; j_call: TRBJ1-3; cdr3_aa: CASLDLRPSRNTIYF; cdr3_nt: TGTGCCAGCCTAGATCTTAGGCCGTCTCGCAACACCATATATTTT
clone_size: .; v_call: TRBV19; d_call: .; j_call: TRBJ1-6; cdr3_aa: CASSSAGGGFSPLHF; cdr3_nt: TGTGCCAGTAGTTCGGCCGGCGGGGGGTTTTCACCCCTCCACTTT
clone_size: .; v_call: TRBV5-1; d_call: .; j_call: TRBJ1-1; cdr3_aa: CASSPGLRNMNTEAFF; cdr3_nt: TGCGCCAGCAGCCCGGGGTTACGGAACATGAACACTGAAGCTTTCTTT
clone_size: .; v_call: TRBV5-1; d_call: .; j_call: TRBJ2-7; cdr3_aa: CASSFGAGVNEQYF; cdr3_nt: TGCGCCAGCAGCTTTGGAGCAGGGGTGAACGAGCAGTACTTC
clone_size: .; v_call: TRBV9; d_call: .; j_call: TRBJ1-2; cdr3_aa: CASSVVGQVGGYTF; cdr3_nt: TGTGCCAGCAGCGTAGTAGGTCAGGTTGGGGGCTACACCTTC
clone_size: .; v_call: TRBV2; d_call: .; j_call: TRBJ1-6; cdr3_aa: CASTLSSYNSPLHF; cdr3_nt: TGTGCCAGCACCCTTAGCTCCTATAATTCACCCCTCCACTTT
clone_size: .; v_call: TRBV19; d_call: .; j_call: TRBJ2-1; cdr3_aa: CASSWGSAANEQFF; cdr3_nt: TGTGCCAGTAGTTGGGGTAGCGCGGCCAATGAGCAGTTCTTC